This T cell receptor (beta chain) was sequenced in a study of OX40 agonist ivuxolimab in advanced cancers. Overall study results and limits: Within 6 weeks, CD4+ and CD8+ blood T cells expanded clonally at 0.1 to 3.0 mg/kg.

The data were produced by immunoSEQ multiplex PCR, yet TCRdb's version contains in-frame clones alone and is incomplete. The table lists 55,000 to 70,000 clones, about four fifths of them singletons. The germline gives CDR1 SEHNR, CDR2 FQNEAQ (reference sequence). The CDR3 is made up of 15 amino acids. The V and J ends lost 5 bases and 0 bases respectively, with 10 bases between them. About this clone itself: Its antigen is unknown.

The TCR originated in an adult with an advanced solid tumor such as melanoma, head and neck, liver or kidney cancer. The V call is TRBV7-9, the J call TRBJ1-4, with a possible D match to TRBD1 (6 bases). Sequencing was performed on CD4+ or CD8+ T cells sorted from blood, taken in a trial of the OX40 agonist ivuxolimab. As DNA, the CDR3 is TGTGCCAGCAGCGTTCAGGGGTCAACTAATGAAAAACTGTTTTTT. Amino acid sequence: CASSVQGSTNEKLFF.